Below, one T cell receptor beta chain is given with its context. Its antigen is unidentified. This sample is drawn from a study of cytomegalovirus exposure and HLA in healthy donors. It was with 60 Vbeta and 13 Jbeta primers that the PCR ran. TCRdb's copy holds only in-frame clones and misses some; the assay was immunoSEQ multiplex PCR. This table holds 150,000 or so clones, about 75% found once. CDR3 size: 15 residues. The V and J ends lost 4 bases and 0 bases respectively, with 10 bases between them. Germline V gives CDR1 SGHTA, CDR2 FQGNSA. Points from the study as a whole: In a later analysis, an Asian-associated ancestry cluster reportedly showed fewer N-insertions than the approximately 700-donor mean.

What was sequenced was PBMCs. The source of this sequence is a female donor in good health and CMV-seronegative. The chain uses TRBV7-2 and TRBJ1-3; the D gene is possibly TRBD1 (5 bases). DNA of the CDR3: TGTGCCAGCAGCTGGGACTCCCGCTCTGGAAACACCATATATTTT. Residues: CASSWDSRSGNTIYF.